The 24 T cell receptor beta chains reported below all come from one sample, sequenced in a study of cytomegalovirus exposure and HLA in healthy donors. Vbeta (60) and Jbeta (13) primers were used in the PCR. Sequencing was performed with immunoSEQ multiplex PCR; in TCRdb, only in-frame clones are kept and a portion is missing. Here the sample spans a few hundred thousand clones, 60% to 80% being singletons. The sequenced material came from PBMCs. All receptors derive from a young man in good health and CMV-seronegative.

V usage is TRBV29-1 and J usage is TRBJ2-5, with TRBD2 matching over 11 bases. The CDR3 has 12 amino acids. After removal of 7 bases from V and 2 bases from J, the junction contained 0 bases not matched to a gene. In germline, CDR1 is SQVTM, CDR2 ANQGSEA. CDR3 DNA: TGCAGCGGGACTAGCGGGCAAGAGACCCAGTACTTC. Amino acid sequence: CSGTSGQETQYF.

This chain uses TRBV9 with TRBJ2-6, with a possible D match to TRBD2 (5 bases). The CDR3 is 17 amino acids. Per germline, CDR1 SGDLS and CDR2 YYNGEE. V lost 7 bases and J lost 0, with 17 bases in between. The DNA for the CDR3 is TGTGCCAGCGGCGACGGGGAATGGATCTCTGGGGCCAACGTCCTGACTTTC. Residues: CASGDGEWISGANVLTF. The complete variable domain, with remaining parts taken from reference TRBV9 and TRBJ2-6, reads DSGVTQTPKHLITATGQRVTLRCSPRSGDLSVYWYQQSLDQGLQFLIQYYNGEERAKGNILERFSAQQFPDLHSELNLSSLELGDSALYFCASGDGEWISGANVLTFGAGSRLTVL.

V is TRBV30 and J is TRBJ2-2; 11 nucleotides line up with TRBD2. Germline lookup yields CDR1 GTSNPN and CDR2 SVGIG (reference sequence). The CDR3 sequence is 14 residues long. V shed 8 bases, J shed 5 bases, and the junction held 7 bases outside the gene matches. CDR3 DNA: TGTGCCGGTATAGCGGGAGGGGGAACCGGGGAGCTGTTTTTT. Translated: CAGIAGGGTGELFF.

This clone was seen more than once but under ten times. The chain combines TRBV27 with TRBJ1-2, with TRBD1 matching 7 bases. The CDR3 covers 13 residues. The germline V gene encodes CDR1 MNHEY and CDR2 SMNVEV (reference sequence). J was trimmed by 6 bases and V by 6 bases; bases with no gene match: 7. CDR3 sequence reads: CASRFTGVHGYTF. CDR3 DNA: TGTGCCAGCAGATTCACAGGGGTTCATGGCTACACCTTC.

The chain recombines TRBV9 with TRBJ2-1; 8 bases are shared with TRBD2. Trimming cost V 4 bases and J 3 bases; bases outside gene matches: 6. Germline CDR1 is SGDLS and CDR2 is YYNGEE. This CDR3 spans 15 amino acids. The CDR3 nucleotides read TGTGCCAGCAGCCCGGAACTAGCGGTCTACAATGAGCAGTTCTTC. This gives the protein CASSPELAVYNEQFF.

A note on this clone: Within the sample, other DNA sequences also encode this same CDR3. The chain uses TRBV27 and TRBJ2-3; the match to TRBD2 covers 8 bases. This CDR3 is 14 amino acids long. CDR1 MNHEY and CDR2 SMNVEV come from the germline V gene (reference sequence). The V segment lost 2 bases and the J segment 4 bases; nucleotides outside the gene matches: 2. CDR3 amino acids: CASSLAGGPDTQYF. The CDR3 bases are TGTGCCAGCAGTTTAGCGGGAGGCCCAGATACGCAGTATTTT.

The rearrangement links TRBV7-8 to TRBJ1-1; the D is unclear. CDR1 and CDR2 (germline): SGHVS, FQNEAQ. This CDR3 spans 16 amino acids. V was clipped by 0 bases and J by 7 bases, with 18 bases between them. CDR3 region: CASSLATGAGTDEAFF. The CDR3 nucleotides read TGTGCCAGCAGCTTAGCGACGGGAGCGGGAACCGATGAAGCTTTCTTT.

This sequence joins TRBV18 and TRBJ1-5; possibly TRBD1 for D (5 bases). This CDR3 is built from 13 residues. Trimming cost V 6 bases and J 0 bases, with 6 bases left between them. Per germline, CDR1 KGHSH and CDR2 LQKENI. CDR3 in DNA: TGTGCCAGCTCTCAGGGTAGCAATCAGCCCCAGCATTTT. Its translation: CASSQGSNQPQHF.

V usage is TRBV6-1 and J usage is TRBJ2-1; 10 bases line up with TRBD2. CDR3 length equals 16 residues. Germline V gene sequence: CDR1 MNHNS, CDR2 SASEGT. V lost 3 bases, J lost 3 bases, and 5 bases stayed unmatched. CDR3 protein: CASSEHTSGVYNEQFF. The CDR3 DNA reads TGTGCCAGCAGTGAGCACACTAGCGGGGTCTACAATGAGCAGTTCTTC.

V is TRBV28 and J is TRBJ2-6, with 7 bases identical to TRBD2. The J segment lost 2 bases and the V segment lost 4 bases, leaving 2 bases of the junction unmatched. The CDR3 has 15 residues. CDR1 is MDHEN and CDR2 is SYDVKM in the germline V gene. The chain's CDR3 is CASSWEGTGANVLTF. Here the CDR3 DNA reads TGTGCCAGCAGTTGGGAGGGTACTGGGGCCAACGTCCTGACTTTC.

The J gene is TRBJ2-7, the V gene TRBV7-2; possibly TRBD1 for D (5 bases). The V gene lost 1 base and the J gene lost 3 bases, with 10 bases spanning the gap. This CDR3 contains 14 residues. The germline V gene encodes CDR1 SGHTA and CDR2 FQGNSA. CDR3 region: CASSLGTGLYEQYF. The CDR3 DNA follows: TGTGCCAGCAGCTTAGGAACAGGCCTCTACGAGCAGTACTTC.

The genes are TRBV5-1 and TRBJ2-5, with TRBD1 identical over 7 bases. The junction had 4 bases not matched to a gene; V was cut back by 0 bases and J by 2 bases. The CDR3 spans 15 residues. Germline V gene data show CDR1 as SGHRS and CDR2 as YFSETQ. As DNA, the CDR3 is TGCGCCAGCAGCTTGGCAGGGACAGTTCAAGAGACCCAGTACTTC. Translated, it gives CASSLAGTVQETQYF.

Here the CDR3 DNA reads TGTGCCAGCAGTTGGGACAGGTCACCCCTCCACTTT. Amino acids: CASSWDRSPLHF. The chain links TRBV6-1 to TRBJ1-6; 8 bases are a match to TRBD1. The CDR3 covers 12 residues. The germline V gene encodes CDR1 MNHNS and CDR2 SASEGT. J lost 10 bases, V lost 5 bases, and 1 base had no gene match.

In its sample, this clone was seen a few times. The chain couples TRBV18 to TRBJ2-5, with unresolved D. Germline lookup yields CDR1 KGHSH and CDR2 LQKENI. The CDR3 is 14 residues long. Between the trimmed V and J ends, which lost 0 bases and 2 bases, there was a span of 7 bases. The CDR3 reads CASSPPSRQETQYF. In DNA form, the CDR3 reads TGTGCCAGCTCACCACCGTCTCGTCAAGAGACCCAGTACTTC. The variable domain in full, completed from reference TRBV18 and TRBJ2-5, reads NAGVMQNPRHLVRRRGQEARLRCSPMKGHSHVYWYRQLPEEGLKFMVYLQKENIIDESGMPKERFSAEFPKEGPSILRIQQVVRGDSAAYFCASSPPSRQETQYFGPGTRLLVL.

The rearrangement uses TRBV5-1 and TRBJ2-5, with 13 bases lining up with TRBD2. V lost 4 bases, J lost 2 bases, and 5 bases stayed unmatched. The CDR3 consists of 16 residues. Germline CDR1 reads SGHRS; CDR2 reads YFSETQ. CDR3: CASSALTSGGQETQYF. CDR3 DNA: TGCGCCAGCAGCGCCCTGACTAGCGGGGGGCAAGAGACCCAGTACTTC. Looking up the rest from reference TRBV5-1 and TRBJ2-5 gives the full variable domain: KAGVTQTPRYLIKTRGQQVTLSCSPISGHRSVSWYQQTPGQGLQFLFEYFSETQRNKGNFPGRFSGRQFSNSRSEMNVSTLELGDSALYLCASSALTSGGQETQYFGPGTRLLVL.

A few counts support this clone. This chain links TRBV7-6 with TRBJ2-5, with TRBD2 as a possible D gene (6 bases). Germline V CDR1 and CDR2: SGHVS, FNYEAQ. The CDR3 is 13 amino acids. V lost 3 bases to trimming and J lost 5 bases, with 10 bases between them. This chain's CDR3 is CASSLGGRETQYF. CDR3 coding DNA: TGTGCCAGCAGCTTGGGGGGAAGGGAGACCCAGTACTTC.

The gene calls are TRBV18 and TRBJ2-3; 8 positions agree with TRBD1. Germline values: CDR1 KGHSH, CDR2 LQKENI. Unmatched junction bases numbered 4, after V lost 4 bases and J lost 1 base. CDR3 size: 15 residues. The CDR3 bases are TGTGCCAGCTCACGAGACAGGGGTGGCACAGATACGCAGTATTTT. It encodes CASSRDRGGTDTQYF.

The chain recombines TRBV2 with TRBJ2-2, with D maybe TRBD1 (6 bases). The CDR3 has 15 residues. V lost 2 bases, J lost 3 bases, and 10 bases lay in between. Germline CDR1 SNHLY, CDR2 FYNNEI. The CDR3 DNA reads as TGTGCCAGCAGTGAAACAGGGATGTACACCGGGGAGCTGTTTTTT. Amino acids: CASSETGMYTGELFF.

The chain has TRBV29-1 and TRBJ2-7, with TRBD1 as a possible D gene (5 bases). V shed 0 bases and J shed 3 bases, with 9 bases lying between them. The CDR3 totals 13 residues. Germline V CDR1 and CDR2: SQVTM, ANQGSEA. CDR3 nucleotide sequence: TGCAGCGTTGAAGATTCACAGGTCTACGAGCAGTACTTC. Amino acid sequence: CSVEDSQVYEQYF.

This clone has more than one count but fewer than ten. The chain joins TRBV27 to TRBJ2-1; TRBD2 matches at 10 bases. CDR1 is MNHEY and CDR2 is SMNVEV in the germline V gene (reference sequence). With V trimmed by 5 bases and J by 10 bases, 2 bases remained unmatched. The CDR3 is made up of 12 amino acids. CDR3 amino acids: CASSLTSGEQFF. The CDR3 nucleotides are TGTGCCAGCAGTCTGACTAGCGGGGAGCAGTTCTTC.

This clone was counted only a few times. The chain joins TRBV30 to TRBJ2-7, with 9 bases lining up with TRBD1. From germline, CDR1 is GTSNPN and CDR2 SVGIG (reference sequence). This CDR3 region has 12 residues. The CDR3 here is CATGTGSYEQYF. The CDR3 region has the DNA TGTGCTACAGGGACAGGGTCCTACGAGCAGTACTTC.

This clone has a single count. CDR3 bases: TGTGCCAGCAGCTTGCACGACAGGGCCGCCCCAGATACGCAGTATTTT. Its protein is CASSLHDRAAPDTQYF. This chain links TRBV5-5 with TRBJ2-3; TRBD1 agrees at 7 bases. The CDR3 runs to 16 residues. CDR1 and CDR2 from the germline V gene are SGHKS and YYEKEE (reference sequence). Trimming at V came to 1 base and at J to 4 bases, leaving 9 bases not matched to a gene.

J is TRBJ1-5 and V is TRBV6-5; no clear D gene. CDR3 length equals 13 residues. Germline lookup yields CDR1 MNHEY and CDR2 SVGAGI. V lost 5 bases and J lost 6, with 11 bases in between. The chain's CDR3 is CASSPEGGQPQHF. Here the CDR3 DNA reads TGTGCCAGCAGTCCGGAAGGCGGTCAGCCCCAGCATTTT.

CDR3 DNA: TGTGCCAGCAGCTTAGAAGCGGGGGCCGGGGACGAGCAGTACTTC. It translates to CASSLEAGAGDEQYF. The chain uses TRBV7-2 and TRBJ2-7; 8 bases match TRBD2. After removal of 1 base from V and 5 bases from J, the junction contained 7 bases not matched to a gene. This CDR3 comprises 15 residues. Germline assignment: CDR1 SGHTA and CDR2 FQGNSA.